This T cell receptor (beta chain) was captured in a study of cytomegalovirus exposure and HLA in healthy donors. About the study: Earlier, 100 million or so unique TCR beta sequences were recovered from some 200 million T cells by an analysis.

Trimming cost V 2 bases and J 5 bases, with 10 bases left between them. The CDR3 has 13 amino acids. CDR1 is SGDLS, CDR2 YYNGEE, per germline. The PCR employed 60 Vbeta primers together with 13 Jbeta primers. Measured with immunoSEQ multiplex PCR; TCRdb has only the in-frame clones, and not every one. This table has about 170,000 clones, almost 75% appearing once. Points on this clone: Its specificity is not known.

Overall study results and limits: Cytomegalovirus association was listed for roughly 160 TCR beta chains. Earlier analysis found most TCR beta V segments productive about 87% or about 30% of the time.

Nominally healthy donors were sampled, though unrecorded immune exposures were likely. V usage is TRBV9 and J usage is TRBJ2-5, with D possibly matching TRBD1 (6 bases). The sequence was collected from a woman aged 18-29 years in good health and CMV-seropositive. Sequencing was performed on PBMCs. In DNA form, the CDR3 reads TGTGCCAGCAGCGTGTCAGGGGTCGAGACCCAGTACTTC. Encoded protein: CASSVSGVETQYF.